This is a list of T cell receptor beta chains from one sample in a study of cytomegalovirus exposure and HLA in healthy donors. Profiled with immunoSEQ multiplex PCR; TCRdb holds only in-frame clones, not every one. The table records just over 150,000 clones, approximately 78% of them present only once. The sample consisted of PBMCs. Source of these receptors: a woman aged 40 to 49 in good health and CMV-seronegative. Both conserved end residues are part of each CDR3. The D gene is left open where the match is weak. The size entry is marked missing in some rows and otherwise reads once, few, many or a size class.

>TRBV27|.|.|TRBJ1-2
TGTGCCAGCAGTCCTCCCTCTGTGGGGGGGCCCTATGGCTACACCTTC
CASSPPSVGGPYGYTF
>TRBV5-4|.|.|TRBJ2-7
TGTGCCAGCAGCTCCCGGGACATACACTCCTACGAGCAGTACTTC
CASSSRDIHSYEQYF
>TRBV6-1|.|TRBD1|TRBJ2-2
TGTGCCAACCGAGGGACAGGGAATACCGGGGAGCTGTTTTTT
CANRGTGNTGELFF
>TRBV7-9|.|.|TRBJ2-3
TGTTCCAGCAGCCAAGGGGCAGGGCTCTCAGATACGCAGTATTTT
CSSSQGAGLSDTQYF
>TRBV5-4|.|.|TRBJ1-6
TGTGCCAGCAGCTCGTACAGGGATTCACCCCTCCACTTT
CASSSYRDSPLHF
>TRBV5-5|.|TRBD1|TRBJ2-3
TGTGCCAGCAGCTTGGAACAGGGGGTTCGAGATACGCAGTATTTT
CASSLEQGVRDTQYF
>TRBV28|.|.|TRBJ2-3
TGTGCCAGCAGACCTACAGGGGAGGAGACGCAGTATTTT
CASRPTGEETQYF
>TRBV5-1|.|TRBD2|TRBJ2-5
TGCGCCAGCTCCCGTGGGGCGGGGGGGCCAGAGACCCAGTACTTC
CASSRGAGGPETQYF
>TRBV18|.|.|TRBJ2-1
TGTGCCAGCTCCTGGGTTCCGGCAGGGGTGGATAATGAGCAGTTCTTC
CASSWVPAGVDNEQFF
>TRBV5-1|.|TRBD1|TRBJ2-5
TGCGCCAGCAGCTTGGAAGCGACAGGGCCTCTCCAAGAGACCCAGTACTTC
CASSLEATGPLQETQYF
>TRBV6-6|.|TRBD2|TRBJ2-1
TGTGCCAGCAGCCAAGGGCTAGCGGGGGGGCCTGAGCAGTTCTTC
CASSQGLAGGPEQFF
>TRBV7-2|.|TRBD1|TRBJ2-7
TGTGCCAGCAGCTTCGGGACAGGTCCCTACGAGCAGTACTTC
CASSFGTGPYEQYF
>TRBV7-9|.|.|TRBJ1-2
TGTGCCAGCAGCCCCGGGTCGGACTATGGCTACACCTTC
CASSPGSDYGYTF
>TRBV2|.|.|TRBJ2-3
TGTGCCAGCTTTAGGGGGGATACGCAGTATTTT
CASFRGDTQYF
>TRBV14|.|.|TRBJ2-1
TGTGCCAGCAGCCCCCTCGGGGGTAGCGTCTACAATGAGCAGTTCTTC
CASSPLGGSVYNEQFF
>TRBV7-9|.|.|TRBJ2-5
TGTGCCAGCAGTTTTTCTGGCGGGATGGGACCACAAGAGACCCAGTACTTC
CASSFSGGMGPQETQYF
>TRBV29-1|.|TRBD1|TRBJ1-4
TGCAGCGTTGCCAGAGGGACAGGGACTAATGAAAAACTGTTTTTT
CSVARGTGTNEKLFF
>TRBV5-1|.|TRBD2|TRBJ2-7
TGCGCCAGCAGCTCCGTCTCTCTAGCGGGGGGTGGAGAGCAGTACTTC
CASSSVSLAGGGEQYF
>TRBV2|.|.|TRBJ1-2
TGTGCCAGCAGCCTAACCTGGACATCCCCCTATGGCTACACCTTC
CASSLTWTSPYGYTF
>TRBV7-8|.|.|TRBJ1-2
TGTGCCAGCAGCTTAGGTAGCAGGGGAGCTAACTATGGCTACACCTTC
CASSLGSRGANYGYTF
>TRBV2|.|.|TRBJ2-2
TGTGCCAGCAGCCGGGACACGAACACCGGGGAGCTGTTTTTT
CASSRDTNTGELFF
>TRBV6-4|once|.|TRBJ1-5
TGTGCCAGCAGTGACTCGCAGGGTTTCCGAAACAATCAGCCCCAGCATTTT
CASSDSQGFRNNQPQHF
>TRBV7-9|.|.|TRBJ1-3
TGTGCCAGCAGCCCGATGGGTGGGGCTCGAGGAAACACCATATATTTT
CASSPMGGARGNTIYF